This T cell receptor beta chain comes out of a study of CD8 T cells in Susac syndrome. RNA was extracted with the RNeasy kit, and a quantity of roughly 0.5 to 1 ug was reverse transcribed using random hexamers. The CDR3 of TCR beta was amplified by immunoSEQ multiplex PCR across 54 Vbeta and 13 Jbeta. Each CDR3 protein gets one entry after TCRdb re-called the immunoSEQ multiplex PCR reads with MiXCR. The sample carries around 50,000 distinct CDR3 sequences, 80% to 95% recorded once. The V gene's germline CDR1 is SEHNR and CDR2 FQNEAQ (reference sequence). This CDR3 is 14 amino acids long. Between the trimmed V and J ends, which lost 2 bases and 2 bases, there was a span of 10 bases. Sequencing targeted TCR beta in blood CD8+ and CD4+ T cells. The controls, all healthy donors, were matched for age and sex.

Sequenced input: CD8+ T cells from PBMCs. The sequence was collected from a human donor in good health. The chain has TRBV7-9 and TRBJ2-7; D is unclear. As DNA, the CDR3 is TGTGCCAGCAGCTTAAACGGTTTAACCTACGAGCAGTACTTC. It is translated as CASSLNGLTYEQYF. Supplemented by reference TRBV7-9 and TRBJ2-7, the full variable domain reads DTGVSQNPRHKITKRGQNVTFRCDPISEHNRLYWYRQTLGQGPEFLTYFQNEAQLEKSRLLSDRFSAERPKGSFSTLEIQRTEQGDSAMYLCASSLNGLTYEQYFGPGTRLTVT.